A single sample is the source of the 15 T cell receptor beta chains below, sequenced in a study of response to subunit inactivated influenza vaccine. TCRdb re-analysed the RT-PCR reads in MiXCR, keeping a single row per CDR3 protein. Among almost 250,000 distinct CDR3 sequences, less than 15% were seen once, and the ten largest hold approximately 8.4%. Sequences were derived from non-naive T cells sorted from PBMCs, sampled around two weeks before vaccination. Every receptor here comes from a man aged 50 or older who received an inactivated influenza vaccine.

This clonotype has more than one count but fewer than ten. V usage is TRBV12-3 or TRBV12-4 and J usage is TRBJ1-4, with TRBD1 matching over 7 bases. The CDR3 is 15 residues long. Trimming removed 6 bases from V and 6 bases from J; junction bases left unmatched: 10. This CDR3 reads CASRKRQGGYEKLFF. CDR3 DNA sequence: TGTGCCAGCAGGAAACGACAGGGAGGGTATGAAAAACTGTTTTTT.

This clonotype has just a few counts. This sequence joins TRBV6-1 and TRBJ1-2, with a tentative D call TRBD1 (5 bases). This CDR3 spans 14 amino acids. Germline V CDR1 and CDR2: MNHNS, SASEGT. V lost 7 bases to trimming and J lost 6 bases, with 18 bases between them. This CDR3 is CASTPQGTGDGYTF. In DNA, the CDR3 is TGTGCCAGCACCCCCCAAGGTACAGGAGATGGCTACACCTTC.

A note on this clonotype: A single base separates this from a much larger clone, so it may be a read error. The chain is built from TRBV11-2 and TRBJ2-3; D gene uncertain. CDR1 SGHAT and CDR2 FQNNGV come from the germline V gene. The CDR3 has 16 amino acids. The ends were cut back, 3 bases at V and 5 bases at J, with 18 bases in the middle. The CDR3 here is CASSFASHLIKDTQYF. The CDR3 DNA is TGTGCCAGCAGCTTCGCAAGCCACCTTATCAAAGATACGCAGTATTTT.

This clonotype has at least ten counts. CDR3 sequence: CASSLETGTNTGELFF. CDR3 sequence (DNA): TGCGCCAGCAGCTTGGAGACAGGGACCAACACCGGGGAGCTGTTTTTT. This chain connects TRBV5-1 to TRBJ2-2; 7 bases map to TRBD1. This CDR3 region has 16 residues. Germline assignment: CDR1 SGHRS and CDR2 YFSETQ. The V and J ends lost 0 bases and 2 bases, in that order; junction bases with no gene match: 4. The variable domain in full, with the rest retrieved from reference TRBV5-1 and TRBJ2-2, is KAGVTQTPRYLIKTRGQQVTLSCSPISGHRSVSWYQQTPGQGLQFLFEYFSETQRNKGNFPGRFSGRQFSNSRSEMNVSTLELGDSALYLCASSLETGTNTGELFFGEGSRLTVL.

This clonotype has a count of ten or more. The CDR3 DNA reads as TGCAGCGTTGCGCCCGGGACAGGGGGGGTTGGCTACACCTTC. Translated: CSVAPGTGGVGYTF. V usage is TRBV29-1 and J usage is TRBJ1-2; TRBD1 agrees at 11 bases. CDR1 and CDR2 (germline): SQVTM, ANQGSEA. This CDR3 contains 14 residues. V was clipped by 4 bases and J by 7 bases; unmatched bases: 8.

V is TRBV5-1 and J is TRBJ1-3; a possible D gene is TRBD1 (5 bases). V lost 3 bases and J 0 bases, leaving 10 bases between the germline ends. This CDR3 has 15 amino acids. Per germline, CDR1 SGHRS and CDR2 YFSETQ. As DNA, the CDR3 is TGCGCCAGCAGCTGGGACGGCCGCTCTGGAAACACCATATATTTT. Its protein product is CASSWDGRSGNTIYF. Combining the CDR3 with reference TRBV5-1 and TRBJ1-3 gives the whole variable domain KAGVTQTPRYLIKTRGQQVTLSCSPISGHRSVSWYQQTPGQGLQFLFEYFSETQRNKGNFPGRFSGRQFSNSRSEMNVSTLELGDSALYLCASSWDGRSGNTIYFGEGSWLTVV.

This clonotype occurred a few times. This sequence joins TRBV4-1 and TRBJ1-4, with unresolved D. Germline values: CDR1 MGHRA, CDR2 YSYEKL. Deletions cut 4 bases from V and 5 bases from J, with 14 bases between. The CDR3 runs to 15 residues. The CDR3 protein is CASSPGLWGNEKLFF. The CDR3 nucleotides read TGCGCCAGCAGCCCCGGTTTATGGGGAAATGAAAAACTGTTTTTT.

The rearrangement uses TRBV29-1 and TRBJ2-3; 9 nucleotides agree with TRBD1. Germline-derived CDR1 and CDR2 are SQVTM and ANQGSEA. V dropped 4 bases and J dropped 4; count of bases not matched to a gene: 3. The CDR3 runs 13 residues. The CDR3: CSVGTGVADTQYF. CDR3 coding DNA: TGCAGCGTTGGGACAGGGGTTGCAGATACGCAGTATTTT.

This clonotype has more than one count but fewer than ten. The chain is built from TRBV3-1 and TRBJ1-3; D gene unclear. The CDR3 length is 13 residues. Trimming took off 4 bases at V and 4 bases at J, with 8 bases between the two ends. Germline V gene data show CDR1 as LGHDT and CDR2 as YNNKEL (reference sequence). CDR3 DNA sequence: TGTGCCAGCAGCCCGTACCTCGGAAACACCATATATTTT. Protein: CASSPYLGNTIYF.

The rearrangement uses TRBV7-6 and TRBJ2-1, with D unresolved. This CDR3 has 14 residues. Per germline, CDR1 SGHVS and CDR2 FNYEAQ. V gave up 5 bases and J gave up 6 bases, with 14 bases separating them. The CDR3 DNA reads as TGTGCCAGCAGCGCCATCTACGGTCCCAATGAGCAGTTCTTC. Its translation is CASSAIYGPNEQFF.

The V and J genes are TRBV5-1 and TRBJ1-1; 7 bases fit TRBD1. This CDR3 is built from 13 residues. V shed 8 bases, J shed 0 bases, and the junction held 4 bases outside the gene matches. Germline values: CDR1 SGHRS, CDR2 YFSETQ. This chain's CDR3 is CASKQGMNTEAFF. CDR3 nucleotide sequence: TGCGCCAGTAAACAGGGGATGAACACTGAAGCTTTCTTT.

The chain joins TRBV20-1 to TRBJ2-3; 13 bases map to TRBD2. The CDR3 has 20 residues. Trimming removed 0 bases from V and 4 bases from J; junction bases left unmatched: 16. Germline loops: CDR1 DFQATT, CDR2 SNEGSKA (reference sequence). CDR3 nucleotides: TGCAGTGCTAGAGATTGGACTAGCGGGAGTCGGGGTTCGATCGCAGATACGCAGTATTTT. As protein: CSARDWTSGSRGSIADTQYF.

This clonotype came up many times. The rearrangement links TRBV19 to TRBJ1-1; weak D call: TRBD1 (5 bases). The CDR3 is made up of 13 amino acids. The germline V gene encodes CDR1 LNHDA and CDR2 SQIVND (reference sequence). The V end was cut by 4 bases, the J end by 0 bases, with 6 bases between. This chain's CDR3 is CASSNRMNTEAFF. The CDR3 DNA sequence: TGTGCCAGTAGTAACAGGATGAACACTGAAGCTTTCTTT.

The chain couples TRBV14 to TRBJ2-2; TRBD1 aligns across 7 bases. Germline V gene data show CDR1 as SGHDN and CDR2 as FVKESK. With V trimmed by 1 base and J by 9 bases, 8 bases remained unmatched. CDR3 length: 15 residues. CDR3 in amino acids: CASSQGTGPHRELFF. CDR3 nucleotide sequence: TGTGCCAGCAGCCAAGGGACAGGACCTCACCGGGAGCTGTTTTTT.

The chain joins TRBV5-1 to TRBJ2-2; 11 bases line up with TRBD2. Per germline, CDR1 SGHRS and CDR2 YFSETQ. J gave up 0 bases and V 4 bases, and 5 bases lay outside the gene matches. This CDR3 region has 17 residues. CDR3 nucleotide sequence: TGCGCCAGCAGCCCTAGCGGGGGGCCCTCGAACACCGGGGAGCTGTTTTTT. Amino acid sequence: CASSPSGGPSNTGELFF.